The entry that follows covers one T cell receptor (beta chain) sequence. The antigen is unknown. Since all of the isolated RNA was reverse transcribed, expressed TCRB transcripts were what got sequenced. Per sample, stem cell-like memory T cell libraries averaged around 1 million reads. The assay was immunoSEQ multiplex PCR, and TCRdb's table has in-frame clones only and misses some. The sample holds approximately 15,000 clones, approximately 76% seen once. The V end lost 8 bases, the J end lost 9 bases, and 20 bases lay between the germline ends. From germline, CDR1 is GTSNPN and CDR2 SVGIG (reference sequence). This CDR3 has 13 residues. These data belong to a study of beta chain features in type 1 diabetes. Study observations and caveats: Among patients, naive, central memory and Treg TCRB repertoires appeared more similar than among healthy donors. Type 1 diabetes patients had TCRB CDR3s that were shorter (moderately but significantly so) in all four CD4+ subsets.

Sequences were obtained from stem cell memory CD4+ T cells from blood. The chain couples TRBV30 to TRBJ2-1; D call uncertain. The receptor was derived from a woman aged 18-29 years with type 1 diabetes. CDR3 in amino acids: CAPPLLPSGEQFF. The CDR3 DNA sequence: TGTGCCCCCCCCCTACTCCCCTCAGGTGAGCAGTTCTTC.